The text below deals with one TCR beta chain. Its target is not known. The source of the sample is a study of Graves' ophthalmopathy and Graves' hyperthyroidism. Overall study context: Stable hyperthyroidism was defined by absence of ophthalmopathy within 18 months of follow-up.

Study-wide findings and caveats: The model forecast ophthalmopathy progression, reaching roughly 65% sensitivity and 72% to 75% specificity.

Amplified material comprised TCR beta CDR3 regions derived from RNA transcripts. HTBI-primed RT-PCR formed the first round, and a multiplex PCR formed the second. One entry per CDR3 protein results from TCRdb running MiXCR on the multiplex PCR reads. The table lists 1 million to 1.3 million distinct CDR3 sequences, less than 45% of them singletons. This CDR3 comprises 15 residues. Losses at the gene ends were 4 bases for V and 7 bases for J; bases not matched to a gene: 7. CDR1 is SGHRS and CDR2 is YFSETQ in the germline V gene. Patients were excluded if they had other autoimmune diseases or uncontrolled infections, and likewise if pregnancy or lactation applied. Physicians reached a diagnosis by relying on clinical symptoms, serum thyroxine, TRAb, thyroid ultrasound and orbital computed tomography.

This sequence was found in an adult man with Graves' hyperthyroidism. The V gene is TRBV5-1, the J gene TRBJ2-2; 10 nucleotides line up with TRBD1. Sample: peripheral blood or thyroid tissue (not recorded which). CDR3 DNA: TGCGCCAGCAGCCTCGGACAGGGGGTACGCGGGGAGCTGTTTTTT. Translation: CASSLGQGVRGELFF.